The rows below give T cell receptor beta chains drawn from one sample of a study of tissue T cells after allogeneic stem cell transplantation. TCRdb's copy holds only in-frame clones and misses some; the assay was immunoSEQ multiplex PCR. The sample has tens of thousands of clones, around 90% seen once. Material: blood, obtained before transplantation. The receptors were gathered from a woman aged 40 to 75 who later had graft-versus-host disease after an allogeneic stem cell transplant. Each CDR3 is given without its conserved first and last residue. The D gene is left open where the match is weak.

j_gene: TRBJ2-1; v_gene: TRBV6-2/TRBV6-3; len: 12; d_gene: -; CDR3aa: ASSTPRAPNEQF
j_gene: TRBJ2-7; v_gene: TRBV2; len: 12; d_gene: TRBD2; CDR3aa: ASSGTSGAYEQY
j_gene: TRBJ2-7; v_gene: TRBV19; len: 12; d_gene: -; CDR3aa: ASTTSSGSGEQY
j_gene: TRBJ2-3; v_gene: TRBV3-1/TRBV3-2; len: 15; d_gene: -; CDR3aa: ASSHSGTKTSTDTQY
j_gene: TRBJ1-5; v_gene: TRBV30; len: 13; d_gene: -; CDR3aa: AWSATSYSNQPQH
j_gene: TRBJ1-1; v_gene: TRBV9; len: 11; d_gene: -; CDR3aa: ASGEVPSTEAF
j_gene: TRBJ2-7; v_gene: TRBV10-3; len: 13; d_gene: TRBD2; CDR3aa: AISERGGSGYEQY
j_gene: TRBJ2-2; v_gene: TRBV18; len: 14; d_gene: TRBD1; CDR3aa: ASSPARTGGPGELF
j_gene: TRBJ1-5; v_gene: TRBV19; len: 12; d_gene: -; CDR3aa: ASSIPYSNQPQH
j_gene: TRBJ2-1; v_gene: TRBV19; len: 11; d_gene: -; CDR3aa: ASSDGVGNEQF